The rows below give T cell receptor beta chains drawn from one sample of a study of neoadjuvant anti-PD-1 for oral cavity cancer. Clones were sequenced by immunoSEQ multiplex PCR, and TCRdb holds only the in-frame ones, with some missing. The sample holds about 81,000 clones, 84% seen once. The sample consisted of PBMCs, taken before nivolumab (anti-PD-1) treatment. These receptors originate from a person between 40 and 85 years old with oral cavity squamous cell carcinoma. CDR3s include the opening cysteine and the closing phenylalanine or tryptophan. Each record gives: D gene, clone size, V gene, J gene, CDR3 protein, CDR3 DNA. The D gene is left open where the match is weak. The size field is filled for only some rows; it gives once, few, many or a size class.

d_call: -
clone_size: once
v_call: TRBV6-5
j_call: TRBJ2-7
cdr3_aa: CASSSTSYEQYF
cdr3_nt: TGTGCCAGCAGTTCTACGTCCTACGAGCAGTACTTC

d_call: TRBD2
clone_size: few
v_call: TRBV7-9
j_call: TRBJ2-3
cdr3_aa: CASSLAGGSSAQYF
cdr3_nt: TGTGCCAGCAGCCTAGCGGGAGGATCTAGCGCGCAGTATTTT

d_call: -
clone_size: -
v_call: TRBV6-5
j_call: TRBJ1-5
cdr3_aa: CASSSQGVARNQPQHF
cdr3_nt: TGTGCCAGCAGTTCTCAGGGAGTCGCTCGAAATCAGCCCCAGCATTTT

d_call: -
clone_size: -
v_call: TRBV29-1
j_call: TRBJ1-5
cdr3_aa: CSDDGYPYSNQPQHF
cdr3_nt: TGCAGCGACGACGGTTACCCTTATAGCAATCAGCCCCAGCATTTT

d_call: TRBD1
clone_size: -
v_call: TRBV7-3
j_call: TRBJ2-1
cdr3_aa: CASSNTGGNEQFF
cdr3_nt: TGTGCCAGCAGCAATACAGGGGGCAATGAGCAGTTCTTC

d_call: -
clone_size: -
v_call: TRBV6-1
j_call: TRBJ2-7
cdr3_aa: CASSEEGMVQYF
cdr3_nt: TGTGCCAGCAGTGAGGAGGGGATGGTGCAGTACTTC

d_call: -
clone_size: once
v_call: TRBV28
j_call: TRBJ2-2
cdr3_aa: CASSFLGGGNTGELFF
cdr3_nt: TGTGCCAGCAGTTTCCTTGGCGGGGGCAACACCGGGGAGCTGTTTTTT

d_call: -
clone_size: -
v_call: TRBV6-5
j_call: TRBJ1-5
cdr3_aa: CASILGPKDF
cdr3_nt: TGTGCCAGCATATTGGGCCCTAAGGATTTT

d_call: -
clone_size: -
v_call: TRBV6-1
j_call: TRBJ1-1
cdr3_aa: CASSTTGHTEAFF
cdr3_nt: TGTGCCAGCAGCACGACAGGTCACACTGAAGCTTTCTTT

d_call: TRBD2
clone_size: -
v_call: TRBV2
j_call: TRBJ2-1
cdr3_aa: CASRGGTSENEQFF
cdr3_nt: TGTGCCAGCAGAGGGGGGACTAGCGAGAATGAGCAGTTCTTC

d_call: -
clone_size: -
v_call: TRBV28
j_call: TRBJ1-1
cdr3_aa: CASTPTVNTEAFF
cdr3_nt: TGTGCCAGCACCCCCACAGTGAACACTGAAGCTTTCTTT

d_call: -
clone_size: -
v_call: TRBV29-1
j_call: TRBJ2-4
cdr3_aa: CSVEEPARNIQYF
cdr3_nt: TGCAGCGTTGAAGAACCGGCTAGAAACATTCAGTACTTC

d_call: -
clone_size: once
v_call: TRBV20-1
j_call: TRBJ2-7
cdr3_aa: CSALVYEQYF
cdr3_nt: TGCAGTGCCCTCGTATACGAGCAGTACTTC

d_call: -
clone_size: -
v_call: TRBV5-1
j_call: TRBJ2-2
cdr3_aa: CASSLDPKTGELFF
cdr3_nt: TGCGCCAGCAGCTTGGACCCAAAAACCGGGGAGCTGTTTTTT

d_call: TRBD1
clone_size: -
v_call: TRBV27
j_call: TRBJ2-1
cdr3_aa: CASRRPGQGTHEQFF
cdr3_nt: TGTGCCAGCAGACGACCGGGACAGGGGACCCATGAGCAGTTCTTC

d_call: -
clone_size: -
v_call: TRBV29-1
j_call: TRBJ2-2
cdr3_aa: CSVSAGTSNTGELFF
cdr3_nt: TGCAGCGTATCGGCTGGCACATCGAACACCGGGGAGCTGTTTTTT

d_call: -
clone_size: once
v_call: TRBV19
j_call: TRBJ1-1
cdr3_aa: CASSPVDRNTEAFF
cdr3_nt: TGTGCCAGTAGCCCGGTGGACAGGAACACTGAAGCTTTCTTT

d_call: -
clone_size: -
v_call: TRBV28
j_call: TRBJ1-1
cdr3_aa: CASQRSTEAFF
cdr3_nt: TGTGCCAGCCAAAGGAGCACTGAAGCTTTCTTT

d_call: TRBD1
clone_size: -
v_call: TRBV30
j_call: TRBJ2-1
cdr3_aa: CAWRGQGARNEQFF
cdr3_nt: TGTGCCTGGAGGGGACAGGGGGCAAGGAATGAGCAGTTCTTC

d_call: -
clone_size: -
v_call: TRBV7-3
j_call: TRBJ1-1
cdr3_aa: CASSLRGLGEAFF
cdr3_nt: TGTGCCAGCAGCTTAAGGGGTCTCGGTGAAGCTTTCTTT

d_call: TRBD1
clone_size: -
v_call: TRBV6-6
j_call: TRBJ2-1
cdr3_aa: CATLGQGHNEQFF
cdr3_nt: TGTGCCACCCTCGGACAGGGCCACAATGAGCAGTTCTTC

d_call: TRBD2
clone_size: -
v_call: TRBV5-1
j_call: TRBJ2-5
cdr3_aa: CASSLGLAGGRQETQYF
cdr3_nt: TGCGCCAGCAGTTTGGGACTAGCGGGAGGTCGGCAAGAGACCCAGTACTTC

d_call: -
clone_size: -
v_call: TRBV29-1
j_call: TRBJ2-7
cdr3_aa: CSVEVPVNEQYF
cdr3_nt: TGCAGCGTTGAGGTCCCAGTAAACGAGCAGTACTTC

d_call: TRBD2
clone_size: -
v_call: TRBV2
j_call: TRBJ2-1
cdr3_aa: CASTTGLADYNEQFF
cdr3_nt: TGTGCCAGCACTACGGGACTAGCGGATTACAATGAGCAGTTCTTC

d_call: TRBD2
clone_size: -
v_call: TRBV11-2
j_call: TRBJ2-7
cdr3_aa: CASSLALRTSGSGEQYF
cdr3_nt: TGTGCCAGCAGCTTAGCTCTAAGGACTAGCGGGAGCGGCGAGCAGTACTTC

d_call: -
clone_size: once
v_call: TRBV2
j_call: TRBJ2-5
cdr3_aa: CASCQQETQYF
cdr3_nt: TGTGCCAGCTGCCAACAAGAGACCCAGTACTTC

d_call: TRBD2
clone_size: once
v_call: TRBV13
j_call: TRBJ2-1
cdr3_aa: CASSPRLAGIYNEQFF
cdr3_nt: TGTGCCAGCAGCCCCCGACTAGCGGGAATATACAATGAGCAGTTCTTC

d_call: -
clone_size: -
v_call: TRBV6-6
j_call: TRBJ1-4
cdr3_aa: CASRAGEKLFF
cdr3_nt: TGTGCCAGCAGGGCAGGGGAAAAACTGTTTTTT

d_call: TRBD2
clone_size: -
v_call: TRBV4-2
j_call: TRBJ2-7
cdr3_aa: CASSQESGLAWYEQYF
cdr3_nt: TGTGCCAGCAGCCAAGAGTCAGGACTAGCGTGGTACGAGCAGTACTTC

d_call: -
clone_size: -
v_call: TRBV6-5
j_call: TRBJ2-3
cdr3_aa: CASSYGVLDTQYF
cdr3_nt: TGTGCCAGCAGTTACGGGGTTCTGGATACGCAGTATTTT

d_call: TRBD1
clone_size: once
v_call: TRBV29-1
j_call: TRBJ2-3
cdr3_aa: CSARRGQGLSDTQYF
cdr3_nt: TGCAGCGCCCGCAGAGGACAGGGGTTGTCAGATACGCAGTATTTT

d_call: TRBD2
clone_size: -
v_call: TRBV6-1
j_call: TRBJ2-1
cdr3_aa: CASIRELAGYNEQFF
cdr3_nt: TGTGCCAGCATCCGCGAACTAGCGGGATACAATGAGCAGTTCTTC

d_call: -
clone_size: -
v_call: TRBV30
j_call: TRBJ2-7
cdr3_aa: CAWSYLEGYEQYF
cdr3_nt: TGTGCCTGGAGTTATCTAGAGGGCTACGAGCAGTACTTC

d_call: TRBD1
clone_size: -
v_call: TRBV20-1
j_call: TRBJ1-2
cdr3_aa: CSTTGDGGYTF
cdr3_nt: TGCAGTACGACAGGGGATGGTGGCTACACCTTC

d_call: -
clone_size: few
v_call: TRBV14
j_call: TRBJ1-5
cdr3_aa: CASSQDRNQPQHF
cdr3_nt: TGTGCCAGCAGCCAAGATAGGAATCAGCCCCAGCATTTT

d_call: -
clone_size: -
v_call: TRBV28
j_call: TRBJ1-4
cdr3_aa: CASSLVGTSNEKLFF
cdr3_nt: TGTGCCAGCAGTTTAGTGGGGACTTCTAATGAAAAACTGTTTTTT

d_call: TRBD1
clone_size: -
v_call: TRBV28
j_call: TRBJ2-5
cdr3_aa: CASSASGTGMETQYF
cdr3_nt: TGTGCCAGCAGTGCATCCGGGACAGGGATGGAGACCCAGTACTTC

d_call: -
clone_size: -
v_call: TRBV27
j_call: TRBJ1-3
cdr3_aa: CASSYQPGHPSSGNTIYF
cdr3_nt: TGTGCCAGCAGTTATCAACCGGGACATCCGAGCTCTGGAAACACCATATATTTT

d_call: TRBD2
clone_size: -
v_call: TRBV13
j_call: TRBJ2-1
cdr3_aa: CASSPLAGAGNEQFF
cdr3_nt: TGTGCCAGCAGCCCCCTAGCGGGAGCGGGCAATGAGCAGTTCTTC

d_call: TRBD1
clone_size: -
v_call: TRBV6-5
j_call: TRBJ2-7
cdr3_aa: CASSRTGGAEQYF
cdr3_nt: TGTGCCAGCAGCCGGACAGGGGGCGCCGAGCAGTACTTC

d_call: -
clone_size: -
v_call: TRBV29-1
j_call: TRBJ1-4
cdr3_aa: CSVVDREKLFF
cdr3_nt: TGCAGCGTTGTCGACAGGGAAAAACTGTTTTTT

d_call: -
clone_size: -
v_call: TRBV4-1
j_call: TRBJ2-2
cdr3_aa: CASSQDTPGFPRTGELFF
cdr3_nt: TGCGCCAGCAGCCAGGATACCCCGGGTTTCCCGAGGACCGGGGAGCTGTTTTTT

d_call: TRBD1
clone_size: -
v_call: TRBV7-6
j_call: TRBJ1-3
cdr3_aa: CASSLEDRGFGNTIYF
cdr3_nt: TGTGCCAGCAGCCTAGAGGACAGGGGATTTGGAAACACCATATATTTT

d_call: TRBD1
clone_size: -
v_call: TRBV28
j_call: TRBJ1-2
cdr3_aa: CASSSSGTVAYGYTF
cdr3_nt: TGTGCCAGCAGTTCATCCGGGACAGTGGCGTATGGCTACACCTTC

d_call: TRBD2
clone_size: once
v_call: TRBV10-3
j_call: TRBJ2-5
cdr3_aa: CAISDPSGTETQYF
cdr3_nt: TGTGCCATCAGTGACCCTAGCGGGACAGAGACCCAGTACTTC

d_call: -
clone_size: -
v_call: TRBV7-2
j_call: TRBJ1-5
cdr3_aa: CASSLTGSNQPQHF
cdr3_nt: TGTGCCAGCAGCTTGACAGGCAGCAATCAGCCCCAGCATTTT

d_call: -
clone_size: -
v_call: TRBV5-1
j_call: TRBJ2-7
cdr3_aa: CASSPRQGGGNGEQYF
cdr3_nt: TGCGCCAGCAGCCCGCGACAGGGAGGGGGAAATGGGGAGCAGTACTTC

d_call: -
clone_size: -
v_call: TRBV6-6
j_call: TRBJ1-2
cdr3_aa: CASRAANYGYTF
cdr3_nt: TGTGCCAGCAGGGCTGCTAACTATGGCTACACCTTC

d_call: -
clone_size: -
v_call: TRBV5-1
j_call: TRBJ2-3
cdr3_aa: CASSSPGSTDTQYF
cdr3_nt: TGCGCCAGCAGCTCTCCCGGTTCCACAGATACGCAGTATTTT

d_call: -
clone_size: -
v_call: TRBV2
j_call: TRBJ2-1
cdr3_aa: CASRGQRVVSYNEQFF
cdr3_nt: TGTGCCAGCAGGGGGCAGAGGGTTGTCTCCTACAATGAGCAGTTCTTC

d_call: TRBD1
clone_size: -
v_call: TRBV7-2
j_call: TRBJ2-1
cdr3_aa: CASRGGQGYNEQFF
cdr3_nt: TGTGCCAGCAGGGGAGGACAGGGTTACAATGAGCAGTTCTTC

d_call: -
clone_size: -
v_call: TRBV9
j_call: TRBJ2-7
cdr3_aa: CASSVGPDYEQYF
cdr3_nt: TGTGCCAGCAGCGTAGGACCCGACTACGAGCAGTACTTC